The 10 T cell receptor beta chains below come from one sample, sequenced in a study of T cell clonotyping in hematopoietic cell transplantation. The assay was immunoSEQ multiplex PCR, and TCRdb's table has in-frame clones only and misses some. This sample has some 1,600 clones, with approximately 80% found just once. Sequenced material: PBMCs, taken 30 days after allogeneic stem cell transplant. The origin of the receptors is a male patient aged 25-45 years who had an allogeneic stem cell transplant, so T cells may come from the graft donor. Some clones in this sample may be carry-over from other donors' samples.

The CDR3 sequence: CASSLGRGLGTEAFF. The CDR3 region has the DNA TGTGCCAGCAGTTTAGGGCGGGGGTTGGGGACTGAAGCTTTCTTT. J is TRBJ1-1 and V is TRBV25-1; a possible D gene is TRBD1 (5 bases). Germline assignment: CDR1 MGHDK and CDR2 SYGVNS. The CDR3 contains 15 residues. Trimming stripped 5 bases from V and 5 bases from J, with 18 bases between.

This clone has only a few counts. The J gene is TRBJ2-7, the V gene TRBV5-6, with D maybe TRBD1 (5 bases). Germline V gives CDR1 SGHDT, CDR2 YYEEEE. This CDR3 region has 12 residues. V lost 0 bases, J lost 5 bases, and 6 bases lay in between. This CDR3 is CASSLVGDEQYF. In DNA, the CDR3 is TGTGCCAGCAGCTTGGTAGGGGACGAGCAGTACTTC.

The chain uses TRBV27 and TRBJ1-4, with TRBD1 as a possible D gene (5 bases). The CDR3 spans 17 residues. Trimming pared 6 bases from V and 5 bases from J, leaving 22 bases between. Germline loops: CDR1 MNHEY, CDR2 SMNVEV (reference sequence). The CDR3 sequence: CASSRTRQAGTNEKLFF. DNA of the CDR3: TGTGCCAGCAGCCGTACGCGGCAGGCAGGGACGAATGAAAAACTGTTTTTT.

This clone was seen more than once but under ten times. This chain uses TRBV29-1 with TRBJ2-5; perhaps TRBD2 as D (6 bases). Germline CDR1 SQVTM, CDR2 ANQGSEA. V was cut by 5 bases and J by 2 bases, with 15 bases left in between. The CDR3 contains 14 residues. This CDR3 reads CSVLEPGTQETQYF. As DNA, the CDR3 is TGCAGCGTTTTAGAGCCCGGGACTCAAGAGACCCAGTACTTC.

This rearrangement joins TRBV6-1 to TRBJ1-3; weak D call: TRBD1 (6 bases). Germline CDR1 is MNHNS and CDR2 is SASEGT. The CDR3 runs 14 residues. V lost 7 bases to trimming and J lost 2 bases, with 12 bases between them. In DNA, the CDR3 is TGTGCCAGCATTCCAACAGGGACTGGAAACACCATATATTTT. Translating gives CASIPTGTGNTIYF.

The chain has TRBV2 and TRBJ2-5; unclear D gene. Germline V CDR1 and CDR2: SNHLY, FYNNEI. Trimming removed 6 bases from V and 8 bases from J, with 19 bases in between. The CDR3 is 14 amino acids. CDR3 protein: CASRGVGGWSTQYF. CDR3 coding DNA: TGTGCCAGCAGGGGCGTAGGTGGTTGGAGTACCCAGTACTTC. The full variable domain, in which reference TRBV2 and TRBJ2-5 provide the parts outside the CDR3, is EPEVTQTPSHQVTQMGQEVILRCVPISNHLYFYWYRQILGQKVEFLVSFYNNEISEKSEIFDDQFSVERPDGSNFTLKIRSTKLEDSAMYFCASRGVGGWSTQYFGPGTRLLVL.

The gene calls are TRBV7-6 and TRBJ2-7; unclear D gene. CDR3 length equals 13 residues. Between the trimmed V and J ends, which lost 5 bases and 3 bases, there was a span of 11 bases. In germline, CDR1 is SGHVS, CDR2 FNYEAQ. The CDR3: CASSQGPVYEQYF. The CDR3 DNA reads TGTGCCAGCAGCCAAGGACCCGTCTACGAGCAGTACTTC.

The DNA of the CDR3 is TGTGCCAGCAGCTCGCTTAGGACAGGGGGCACTGAAGCTTTCTTT. Amino acid sequence: CASSSLRTGGTEAFF. The chain combines TRBV5-6 with TRBJ1-1, with TRBD1 identical over 10 bases. The CDR3 is 15 residues long. Germline CDR1 and CDR2: SGHDT and YYEEEE. The V and J ends lost 3 bases and 4 bases, in that order; junction bases with no gene match: 6.

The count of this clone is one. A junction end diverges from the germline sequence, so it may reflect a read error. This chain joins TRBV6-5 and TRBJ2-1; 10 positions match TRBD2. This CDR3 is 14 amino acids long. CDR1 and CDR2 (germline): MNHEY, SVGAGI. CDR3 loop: CASRSQTKREGQVF. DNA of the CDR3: TGTGCCAGCAGATCCCAAACTAAGCGGGAGGGCCAAGTCTTC.

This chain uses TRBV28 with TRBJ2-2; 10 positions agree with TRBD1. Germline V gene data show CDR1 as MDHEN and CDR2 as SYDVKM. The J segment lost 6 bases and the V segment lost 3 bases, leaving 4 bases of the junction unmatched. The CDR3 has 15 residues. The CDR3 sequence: CASSLGQGLSGELFF. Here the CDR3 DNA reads TGTGCCAGCAGTTTGGGACAGGGGTTGTCCGGGGAGCTGTTTTTT.